This passage covers 13 T cell receptor beta chains from one sample sequenced in a study of blood T cell repertoires in COVID-19. Profiling relied on immunoSEQ multiplex PCR, and the TCRdb table lists in-frame clones only, not all of them. The sample carries around 150,000 clones, about 88% recorded once. The sequenced sample was peripheral blood. Receptors were obtained from a man aged 18-30 years with acute or convalescent COVID-19.

The rearrangement joins TRBV18 to TRBJ2-3; D possibly corresponds to TRBD1 (6 bases). Trimming cost V 3 bases and J 3 bases, with 13 bases left between them. CDR3 size: 15 residues. Germline lookup yields CDR1 KGHSH and CDR2 LQKENI. CDR3 nucleotide sequence: TGTGCCAGCTCACCTTCCGGGACAACGACAGATACGCAGTATTTT. Translation: CASSPSGTTTDTQYF.

The chain links TRBV29-1 to TRBJ1-2; 7 nucleotides match TRBD1. Germline V lookup: CDR1 SQVTM, CDR2 ANQGSEA. CDR3 length: 12 amino acids. V trimming: 3 bases; J trimming: 4 bases; junction bases outside the gene matches: 2. The CDR3 loop is CSVEDRIYGYTF. Written as DNA, the CDR3 is TGCAGCGTTGAGGACAGGATCTATGGCTACACCTTC.

V is TRBV6-4 and J is TRBJ2-3; 7 bases fit TRBD2. Unmatched junction bases numbered 5, after V lost 2 bases and J lost 0 bases. CDR1 is MRHNA, CDR2 SNTAGT, per germline. The CDR3 consists of 16 residues. CDR3 bases: TGTGCCAGCAGTGACGGAGCGGGGTTTAGCACAGATACGCAGTATTTT. As protein: CASSDGAGFSTDTQYF.

CDR3 in amino acids: CASSHDNYNEQFF. The CDR3 DNA reads as TGTGCCAGTAGTCACGACAATTACAATGAGCAGTTCTTC. V usage is TRBV19 and J usage is TRBJ2-1; no clear D. V lost 5 bases and J lost 4, with 9 bases in between. The CDR3 is made up of 13 amino acids. CDR1 and CDR2 (germline): LNHDA, SQIVND (reference sequence).

This clone was picked up a small number of times. The chain combines TRBV21-1 with TRBJ1-2; TRBD1, as called in the table, went unchecked against the DNA. TRBV21-1 is an annotated pseudogene. The CDR3 has 20 residues. The CDR3 bases are TGTGCCAGCAGCAAAGAGATTCTGGGACAGGGGATGAAATTGGACTATGGCTACACCTTC. Encoded protein: CASSKEILGQGMKLDYGYTF.

This sequence joins TRBV9 and TRBJ1-2; 9 nucleotides align to TRBD1. Per germline, CDR1 SGDLS and CDR2 YYNGEE. With V trimmed by 2 bases and J by 6 bases, 8 bases remained unmatched. CDR3 length: 15 residues. In DNA form, the CDR3 reads TGTGCCAGCAGCGTCGTACAGGGGGCCATCGATGGCTACACCTTC. This sequence encodes CASSVVQGAIDGYTF.

This sequence joins TRBV4-1 and TRBJ1-4, with 7 bases identical to TRBD1. The junction had 12 bases not matched to a gene; V was cut back by 3 bases and J by 8 bases. Germline loops: CDR1 MGHRA, CDR2 YSYEKL. This CDR3 comprises 16 residues. The CDR3: CASSHNQGGSKEKLFF. CDR3 nucleotides: TGCGCCAGCAGCCATAATCAGGGGGGATCAAAGGAAAAACTGTTTTTT.

This chain uses TRBV21-1 with TRBJ2-2; the table's TRBD1 call for D was not verified on the DNA. TRBV21-1 is given as a pseudogene. The CDR3 spans 16 residues. The CDR3 sequence: CASRGKGQPITGELFF. The DNA for the CDR3 is TGTGCCAGCAGGGGAAAGGGACAGCCGATCACCGGGGAGCTGTTTTTT.

A single count supports this clone. The DNA for the CDR3 is TGTGCCAGCAGCTTAGTCCGGGACAGCTCCTACGAGCAGTACTTC. Amino acid sequence: CASSLVRDSSYEQYF. The V call is TRBV11-2, the J call TRBJ2-7, with 7 bases aligning to TRBD1. Germline V gene lookup returns CDR1 SGHAT and CDR2 FQNNGV. The CDR3 totals 15 residues. With 1 base clipped from V and 0 bases from J, the junction kept 3 bases outside the gene matches. Based on the CDR3 plus reference TRBV11-2 and TRBJ2-7, the full variable domain is EAGVAQSPRYKIIEKRQSVAFWCNPISGHATLYWYQQILGQGPKLLIQFQNNGVVDDSQLPKDRFSAERLKGVDSTLKIQPAKLEDSAVYLCASSLVRDSSYEQYFGPGTRLTVT.

This rearrangement joins TRBV7-9 to TRBJ1-6; 9 nucleotides match TRBD1. CDR1 and CDR2 (germline): SEHNR, FQNEAQ (reference sequence). CDR3 length: 14 residues. The V gene end was trimmed by 4 bases and the J gene end by 7 bases; junction bases not matched to a gene: 2. The CDR3 DNA reads TGTGCCAGCAGCTGGACAGGGGTAAATTCACCCCTCCACTTT. As protein: CASSWTGVNSPLHF.

This clone was counted between two and nine times. The CDR3 sequence is CASSPAGTGDSPLHF. CDR3 DNA sequence: TGTGCCAGCAGCCCCGCCGGGACAGGGGATTCACCCCTCCACTTT. The chain couples TRBV9 to TRBJ1-6, with 10 bases identical to TRBD1. Germline CDR1 SGDLS, CDR2 YYNGEE. V shed 4 bases, J shed 8 bases, and the junction held 6 bases outside the gene matches. The CDR3 loop spans 15 amino acids.

V and J are TRBV12-3 or TRBV12-4 and TRBJ1-4; D is possibly TRBD1 (5 bases). Trimming stripped 6 bases from V and 8 bases from J, with 10 bases between. This CDR3 has 12 amino acids. Here the CDR3 reads CASRGVGEKLFF. The CDR3 coding sequence is TGTGCCAGCAGAGGGGTGGGGGAAAAACTGTTTTTT.

The V gene is TRBV10-3, the J gene TRBJ1-5; 8 bases fit TRBD1. Germline lookup yields CDR1 ENHRY and CDR2 SYGVKD. The CDR3 runs to 16 residues. V lost 3 bases, J lost 3 bases, and 7 bases stayed unmatched. CDR3 sequence: CAISDQGAGDNQPQHF. DNA for the CDR3: TGTGCCATCAGTGACCAGGGGGCCGGGGACAATCAGCCCCAGCATTTT.